Many counts were recorded for the clone carrying this T cell receptor beta chain. V lost 8 bases to trimming and J lost 2 bases; unmatched junction nucleotides: 8. This CDR3 has 16 amino acids. TCRbeta library preparation incorporated unique molecular identifiers. TCRdb re-called the PCR reads through MiXCR, storing one row per CDR3 protein. Counted here are 450,000 to 500,000 distinct CDR3 sequences, around an eighth occurring once; the ten biggest clones make up 4.5% to 6%. These data come from a study of T-cell reconstitution after alpha-beta-depleted transplantation in children. The receptor's source is a human donor who donated a stem cell graft to a child with combined immunodeficiency. Sequenced here: PBMCs from the stem cell graft donor, sampled from the stem cell graft. The rearrangement joins TRBV12-3 or TRBV12-4 to TRBJ2-5, with 13 bases lining up with TRBD2. CDR3 amino acids: CASAPTSGRPQETQYF. CDR3 in DNA: TGTGCCAGCGCCCCGACTAGCGGGAGGCCTCAAGAGACCCAGTACTTC.